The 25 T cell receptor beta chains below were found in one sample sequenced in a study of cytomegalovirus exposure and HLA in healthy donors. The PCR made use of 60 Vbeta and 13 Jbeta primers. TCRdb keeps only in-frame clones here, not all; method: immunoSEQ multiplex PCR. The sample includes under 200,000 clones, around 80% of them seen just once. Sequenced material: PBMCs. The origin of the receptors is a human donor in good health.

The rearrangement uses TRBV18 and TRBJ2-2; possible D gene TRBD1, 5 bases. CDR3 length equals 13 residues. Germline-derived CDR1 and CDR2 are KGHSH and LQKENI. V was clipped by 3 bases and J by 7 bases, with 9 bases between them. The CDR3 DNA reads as TGTGCCAGCTCACCGCAGGGAATCGGGGAGCTGTTTTTT. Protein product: CASSPQGIGELFF.

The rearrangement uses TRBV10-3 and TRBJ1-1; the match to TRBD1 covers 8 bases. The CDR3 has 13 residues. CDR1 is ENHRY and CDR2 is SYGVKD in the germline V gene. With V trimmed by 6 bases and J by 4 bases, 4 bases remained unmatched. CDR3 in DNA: TGTGCCATCAGAACAGGGGGAACCACTGAAGCTTTCTTT. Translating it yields CAIRTGGTTEAFF.

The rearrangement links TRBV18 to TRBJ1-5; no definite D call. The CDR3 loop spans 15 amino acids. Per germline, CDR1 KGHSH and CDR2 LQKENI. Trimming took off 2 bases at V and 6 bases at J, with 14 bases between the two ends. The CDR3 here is CASSPSGRVGQPQHF. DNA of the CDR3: TGTGCCAGCTCACCATCGGGGAGGGTTGGTCAGCCCCAGCATTTT. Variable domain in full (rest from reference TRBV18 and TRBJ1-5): NAGVMQNPRHLVRRRGQEARLRCSPMKGHSHVYWYRQLPEEGLKFMVYLQKENIIDESGMPKERFSAEFPKEGPSILRIQQVVRGDSAAYFCASSPSGRVGQPQHFGDGTRLSIL.

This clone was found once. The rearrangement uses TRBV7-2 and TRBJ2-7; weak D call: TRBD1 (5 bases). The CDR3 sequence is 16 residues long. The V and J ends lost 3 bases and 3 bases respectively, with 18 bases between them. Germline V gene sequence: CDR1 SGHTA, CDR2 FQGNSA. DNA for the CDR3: TGTGCCAGCAGCTTGAACTGGAAGGGGTGGTACTACGAGCAGTACTTC. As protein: CASSLNWKGWYYEQYF. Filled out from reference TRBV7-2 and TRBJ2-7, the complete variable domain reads GAGVSQSPSNKVTEKGKDVELRCDPISGHTALYWYRQSLGQGLEFLIYFQGNSAPDKSGLPSDRFSAERTGGSVSTLTIQRTQQEDSAVYLCASSLNWKGWYYEQYFGPGTRLTVT.

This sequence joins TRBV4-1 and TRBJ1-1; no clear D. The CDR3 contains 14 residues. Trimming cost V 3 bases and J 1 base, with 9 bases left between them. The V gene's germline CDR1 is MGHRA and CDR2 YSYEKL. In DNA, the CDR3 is TGCGCCAGCAGCCAGAGCGTGTCGAACACTGAAGCTTTCTTT. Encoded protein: CASSQSVSNTEAFF.

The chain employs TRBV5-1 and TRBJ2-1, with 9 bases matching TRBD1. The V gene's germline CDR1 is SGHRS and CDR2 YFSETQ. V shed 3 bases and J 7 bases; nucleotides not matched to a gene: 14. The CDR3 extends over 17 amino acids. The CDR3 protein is CASSWMPGQGLSNEQFF. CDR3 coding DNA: TGCGCCAGCAGCTGGATGCCGGGACAGGGCCTTTCGAATGAGCAGTTCTTC. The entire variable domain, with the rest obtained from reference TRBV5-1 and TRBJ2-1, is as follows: KAGVTQTPRYLIKTRGQQVTLSCSPISGHRSVSWYQQTPGQGLQFLFEYFSETQRNKGNFPGRFSGRQFSNSRSEMNVSTLELGDSALYLCASSWMPGQGLSNEQFFGPGTRLTVL.

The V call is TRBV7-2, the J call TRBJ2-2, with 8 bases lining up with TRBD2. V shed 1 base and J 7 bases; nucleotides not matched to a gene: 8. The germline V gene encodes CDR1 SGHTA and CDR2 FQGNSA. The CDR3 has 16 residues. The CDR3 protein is CASSLGPGGAFGELFF. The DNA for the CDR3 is TGTGCCAGCAGCTTAGGTCCCGGGGGGGCATTCGGGGAGCTGTTTTTT.

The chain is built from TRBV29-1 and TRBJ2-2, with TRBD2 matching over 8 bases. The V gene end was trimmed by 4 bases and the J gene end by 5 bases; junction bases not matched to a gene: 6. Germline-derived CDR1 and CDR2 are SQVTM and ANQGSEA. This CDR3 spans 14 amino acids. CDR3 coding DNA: TGCAGCGTTGGGCTCGGGGGGGGGACCGGGGAGCTGTTTTTT. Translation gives CSVGLGGGTGELFF.

Here the CDR3 DNA reads TGCGCCAGCAGCCAATGGACTAGCGGGGACTCTGGGGCCAACGTCCTGACTTTC. Translated: CASSQWTSGDSGANVLTF. The rearrangement uses TRBV4-3 and TRBJ2-6; TRBD2 matches at 12 bases. This CDR3 region has 18 residues. Germline CDR1 and CDR2: LGHNA and YSLEER. V shed 2 bases, J shed 0 bases, and the junction held 2 bases outside the gene matches.

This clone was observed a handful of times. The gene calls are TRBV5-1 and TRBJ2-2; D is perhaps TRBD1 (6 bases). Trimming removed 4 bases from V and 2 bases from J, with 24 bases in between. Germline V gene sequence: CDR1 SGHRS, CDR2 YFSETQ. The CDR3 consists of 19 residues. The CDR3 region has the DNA TGCGCCAGCAGCCCGGGACACCTAATCGCGGGCCCCAACACCGGGGAGCTGTTTTTT. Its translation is CASSPGHLIAGPNTGELFF.

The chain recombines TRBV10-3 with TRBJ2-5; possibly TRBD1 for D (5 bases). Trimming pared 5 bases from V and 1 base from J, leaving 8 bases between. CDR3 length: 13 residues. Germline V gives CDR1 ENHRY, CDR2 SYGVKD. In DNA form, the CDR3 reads TGTGCCATCAGTCCAGGGCTCCAAGAGACCCAGTACTTC. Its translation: CAISPGLQETQYF.

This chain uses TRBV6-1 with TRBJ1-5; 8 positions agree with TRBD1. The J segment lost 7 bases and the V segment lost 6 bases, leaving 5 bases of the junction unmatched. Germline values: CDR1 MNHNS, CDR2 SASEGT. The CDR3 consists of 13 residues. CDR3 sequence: CASSWTGTQPQHF. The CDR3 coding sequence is TGTGCCAGCAGCTGGACAGGGACCCAGCCCCAGCATTTT.

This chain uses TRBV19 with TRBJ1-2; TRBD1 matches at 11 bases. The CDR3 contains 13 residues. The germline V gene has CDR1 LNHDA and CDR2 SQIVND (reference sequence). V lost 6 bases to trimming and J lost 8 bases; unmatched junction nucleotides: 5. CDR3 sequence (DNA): TGTGCCAGTAGCGGACAGGGGGCGTGGGGCTACACCTTC. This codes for CASSGQGAWGYTF.

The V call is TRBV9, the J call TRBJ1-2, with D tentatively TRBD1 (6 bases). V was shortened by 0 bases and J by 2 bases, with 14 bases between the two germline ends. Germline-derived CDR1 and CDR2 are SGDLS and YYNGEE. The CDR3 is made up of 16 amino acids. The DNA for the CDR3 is TGTGCCAGCAGCGTAGCTCCTCGGACAGCGAACTATGGCTACACCTTC. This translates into CASSVAPRTANYGYTF.

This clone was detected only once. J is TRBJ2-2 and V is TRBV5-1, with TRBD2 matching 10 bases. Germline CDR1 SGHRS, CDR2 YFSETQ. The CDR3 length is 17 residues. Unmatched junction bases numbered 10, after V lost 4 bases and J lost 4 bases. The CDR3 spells CASSPGVSGGPTGELFF. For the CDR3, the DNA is TGCGCCAGCAGCCCTGGGGTTAGCGGGGGGCCCACCGGGGAGCTGTTTTTT.

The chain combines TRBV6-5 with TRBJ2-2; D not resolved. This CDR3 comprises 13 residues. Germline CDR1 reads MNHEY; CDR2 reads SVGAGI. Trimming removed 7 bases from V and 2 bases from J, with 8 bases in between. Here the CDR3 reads CASTPFNTGELFF. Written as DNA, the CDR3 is TGTGCCAGCACCCCCTTTAACACCGGGGAGCTGTTTTTT.

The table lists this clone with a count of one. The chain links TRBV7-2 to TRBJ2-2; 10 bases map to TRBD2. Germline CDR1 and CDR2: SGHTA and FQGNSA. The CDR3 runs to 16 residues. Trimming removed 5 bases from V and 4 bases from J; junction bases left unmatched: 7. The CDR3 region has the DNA TGTGCCAGCAGCGTTAGTTTAGCGGGGGGCACCGGGGAGCTGTTTTTT. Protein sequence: CASSVSLAGGTGELFF.

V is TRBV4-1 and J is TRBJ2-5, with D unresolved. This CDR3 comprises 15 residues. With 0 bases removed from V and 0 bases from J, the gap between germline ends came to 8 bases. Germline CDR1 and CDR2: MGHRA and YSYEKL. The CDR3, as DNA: TGCGCCAGCAGCCAAGATCTGGGCAACCAAGAGACCCAGTACTTC. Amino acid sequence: CASSQDLGNQETQYF.

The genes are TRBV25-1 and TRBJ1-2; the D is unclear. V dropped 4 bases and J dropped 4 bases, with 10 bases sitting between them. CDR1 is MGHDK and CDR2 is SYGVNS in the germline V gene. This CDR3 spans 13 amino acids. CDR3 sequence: CASSVREAYGYTF. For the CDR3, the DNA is TGTGCCAGCAGTGTTAGGGAGGCCTATGGCTACACCTTC.

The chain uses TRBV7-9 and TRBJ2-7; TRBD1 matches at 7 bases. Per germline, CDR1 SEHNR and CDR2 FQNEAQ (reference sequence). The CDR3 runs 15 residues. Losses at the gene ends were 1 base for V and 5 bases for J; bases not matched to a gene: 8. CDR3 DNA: TGTGCCAGCAGCTTAGAAGACAGGGCCCGGAACGAGCAGTACTTC. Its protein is CASSLEDRARNEQYF.

CDR3 coding DNA: TGTGCCAGCATGGGTAGCGGGGGGGACCGGGATACGCAGTATTTT. As protein: CASMGSGGDRDTQYF. The genes are TRBV5-4 and TRBJ2-3; TRBD2 matches 11 bases. The CDR3 contains 15 residues. The germline CDR1 and CDR2 sequences are SGHNT and YYREEE (reference sequence). With 6 bases clipped from V and 6 bases from J, the junction kept 9 bases outside the gene matches.

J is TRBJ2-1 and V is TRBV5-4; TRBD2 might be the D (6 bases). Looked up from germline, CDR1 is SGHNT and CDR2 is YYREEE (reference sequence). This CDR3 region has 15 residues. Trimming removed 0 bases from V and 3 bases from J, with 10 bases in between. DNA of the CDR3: TGTGCCAGCAGCTTGGGGGACTTCGGCTACAATGAGCAGTTCTTC. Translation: CASSLGDFGYNEQFF.

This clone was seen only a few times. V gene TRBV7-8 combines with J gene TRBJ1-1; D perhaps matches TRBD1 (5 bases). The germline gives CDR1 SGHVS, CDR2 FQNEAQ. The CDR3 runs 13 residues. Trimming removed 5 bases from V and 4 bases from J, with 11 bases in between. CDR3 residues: CASSPGVGTEAFF. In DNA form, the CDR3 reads TGTGCCAGCAGCCCGGGGGTGGGCACTGAAGCTTTCTTT.

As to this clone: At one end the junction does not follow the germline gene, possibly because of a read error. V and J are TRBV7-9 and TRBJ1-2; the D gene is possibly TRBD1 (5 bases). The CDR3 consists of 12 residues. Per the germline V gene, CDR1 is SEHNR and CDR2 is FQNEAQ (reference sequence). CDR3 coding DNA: TGTTCCAGCAGGGAGTGGTTCGGTCGCTACACCTTC. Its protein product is CSSREWFGRYTF.

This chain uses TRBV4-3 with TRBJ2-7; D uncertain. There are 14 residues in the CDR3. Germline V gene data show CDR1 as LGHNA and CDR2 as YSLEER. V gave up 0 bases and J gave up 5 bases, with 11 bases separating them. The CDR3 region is CASSQDAVTHEQYF. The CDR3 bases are TGCGCCAGCAGCCAAGATGCGGTTACCCACGAGCAGTACTTC.